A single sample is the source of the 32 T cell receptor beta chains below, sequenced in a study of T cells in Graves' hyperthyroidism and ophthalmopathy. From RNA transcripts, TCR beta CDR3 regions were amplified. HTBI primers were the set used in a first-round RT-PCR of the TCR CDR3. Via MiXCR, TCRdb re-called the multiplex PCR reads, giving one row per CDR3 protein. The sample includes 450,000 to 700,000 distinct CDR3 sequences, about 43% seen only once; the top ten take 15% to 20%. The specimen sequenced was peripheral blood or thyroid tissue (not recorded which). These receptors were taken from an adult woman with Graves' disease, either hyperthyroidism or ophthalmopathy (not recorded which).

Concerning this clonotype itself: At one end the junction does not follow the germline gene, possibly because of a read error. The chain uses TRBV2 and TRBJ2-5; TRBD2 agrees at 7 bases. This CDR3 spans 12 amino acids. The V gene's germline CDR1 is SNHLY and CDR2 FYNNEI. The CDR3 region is CASSEQGREGIF. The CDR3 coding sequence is TGTGCCAGCAGTGAACAGGGCAGGGAGGGGATCTTC.

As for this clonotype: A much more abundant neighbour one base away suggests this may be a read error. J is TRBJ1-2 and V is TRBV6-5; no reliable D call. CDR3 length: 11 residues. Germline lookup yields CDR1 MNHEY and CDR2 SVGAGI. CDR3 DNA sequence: TGTGCCAGCACCAAGGGCCGAGGCTGCACCTTC. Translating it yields CASTKGRGCTF.

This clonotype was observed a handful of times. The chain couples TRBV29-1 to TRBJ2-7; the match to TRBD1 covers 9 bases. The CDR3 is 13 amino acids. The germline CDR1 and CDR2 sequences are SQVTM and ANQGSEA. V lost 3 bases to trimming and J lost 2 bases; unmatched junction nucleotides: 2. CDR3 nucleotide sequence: TGCAGCGTTGAGGGACAGGGTACCTACGAGCAGTACTTC. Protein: CSVEGQGTYEQYF.

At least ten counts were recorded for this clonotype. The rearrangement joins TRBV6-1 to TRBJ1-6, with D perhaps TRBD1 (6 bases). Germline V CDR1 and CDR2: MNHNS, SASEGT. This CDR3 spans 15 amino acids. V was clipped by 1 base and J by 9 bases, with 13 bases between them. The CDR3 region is CASSEEGDKASPLHF. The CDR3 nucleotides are TGTGCCAGCAGTGAAGAAGGGGACAAAGCTTCACCCCTCCACTTT.

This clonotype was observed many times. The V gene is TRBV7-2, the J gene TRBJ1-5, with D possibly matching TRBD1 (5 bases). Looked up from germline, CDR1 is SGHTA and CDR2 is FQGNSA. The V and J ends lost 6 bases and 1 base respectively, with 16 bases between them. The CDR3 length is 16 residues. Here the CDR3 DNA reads TGTGCCAGCAGTGGACACGGCGGCATAAGCAATCAGCCCCAGCATTTT. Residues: CASSGHGGISNQPQHF.

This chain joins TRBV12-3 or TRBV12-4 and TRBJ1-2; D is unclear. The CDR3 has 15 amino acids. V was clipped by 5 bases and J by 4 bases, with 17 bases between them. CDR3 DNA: TGTGCCAGCAGTCCCAGTCCAGTACCCGTCTATGGCTACACCTTC. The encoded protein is CASSPSPVPVYGYTF.

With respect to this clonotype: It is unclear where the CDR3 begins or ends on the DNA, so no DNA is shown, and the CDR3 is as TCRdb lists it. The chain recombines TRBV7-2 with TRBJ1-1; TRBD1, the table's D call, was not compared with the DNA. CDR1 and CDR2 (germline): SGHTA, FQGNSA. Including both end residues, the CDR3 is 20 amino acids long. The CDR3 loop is CASSLCATSRVTDRATEAFF.

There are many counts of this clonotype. This CDR3 reads CSAHRDPNSPLHF. The CDR3 DNA reads as TGCAGTGCGCACAGGGACCCGAATTCACCCCTCCACTTT. This rearrangement joins TRBV20-1 to TRBJ1-6; tentative D call: TRBD1 (6 bases). Trimming shortened V by 6 bases and J by 7 bases, and 13 bases separated the two germline ends. This CDR3 has 13 amino acids. Germline V CDR1 and CDR2: DFQATT, SNEGSKA (reference sequence).

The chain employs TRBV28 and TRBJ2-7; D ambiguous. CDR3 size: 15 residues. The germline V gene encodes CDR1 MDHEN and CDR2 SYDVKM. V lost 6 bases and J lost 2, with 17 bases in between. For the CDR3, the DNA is TGTGCCAGCAGCCTGGTAGATATTCGTGCCTACGAGCAGTACTTC. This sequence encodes CASSLVDIRAYEQYF.

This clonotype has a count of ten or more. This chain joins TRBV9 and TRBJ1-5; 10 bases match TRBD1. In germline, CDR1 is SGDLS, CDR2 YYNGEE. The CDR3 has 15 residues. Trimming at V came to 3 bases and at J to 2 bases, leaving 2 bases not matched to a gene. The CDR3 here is CASSAGTGGNQPQHF. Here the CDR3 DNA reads TGTGCCAGCAGCGCCGGGACAGGGGGCAATCAGCCCCAGCATTTT.

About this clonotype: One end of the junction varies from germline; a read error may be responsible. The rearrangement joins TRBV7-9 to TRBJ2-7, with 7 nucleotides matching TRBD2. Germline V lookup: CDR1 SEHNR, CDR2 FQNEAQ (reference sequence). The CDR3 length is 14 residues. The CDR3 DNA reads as TGTGCCTGGAGTTTTCTCTCGCGGGGGAACGAGCAGCACTTC. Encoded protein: CAWSFLSRGNEQHF.

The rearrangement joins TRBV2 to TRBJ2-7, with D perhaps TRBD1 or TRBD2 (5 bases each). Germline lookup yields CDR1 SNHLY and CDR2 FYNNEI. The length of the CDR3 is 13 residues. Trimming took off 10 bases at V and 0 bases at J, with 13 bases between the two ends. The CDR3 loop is CAISGPDSYEQYF. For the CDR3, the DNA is TGTGCCATCTCGGGACCAGACTCCTACGAGCAGTACTTC.

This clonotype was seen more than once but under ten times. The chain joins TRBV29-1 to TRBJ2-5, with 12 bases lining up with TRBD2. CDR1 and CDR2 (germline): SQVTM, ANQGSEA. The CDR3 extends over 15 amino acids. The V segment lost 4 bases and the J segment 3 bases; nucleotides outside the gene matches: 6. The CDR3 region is CSVVLASGREETQYF. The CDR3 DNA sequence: TGCAGCGTTGTTTTGGCTAGCGGGAGGGAAGAGACCCAGTACTTC.

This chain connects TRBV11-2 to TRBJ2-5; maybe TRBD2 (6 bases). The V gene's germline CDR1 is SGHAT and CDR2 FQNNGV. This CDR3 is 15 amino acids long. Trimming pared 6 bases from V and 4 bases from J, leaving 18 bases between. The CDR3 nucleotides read TGTGCCAGCAGGCTACCGGGACGGAGGGGAGAGACCCAGTACTTC. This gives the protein CASRLPGRRGETQYF.

The CDR3 loop reads CASSPTGASSYEQYF. In DNA, the CDR3 is TGTGCCAGCAGCCCGACCGGCGCCAGCTCCTACGAGCAGTACTTC. The J gene is TRBJ2-7, the V gene TRBV7-8; no reliable D call. This CDR3 has 15 amino acids. Germline values: CDR1 SGHVS, CDR2 FQNEAQ. V was shortened by 5 bases and J by 0 bases, with 14 bases between the two germline ends.

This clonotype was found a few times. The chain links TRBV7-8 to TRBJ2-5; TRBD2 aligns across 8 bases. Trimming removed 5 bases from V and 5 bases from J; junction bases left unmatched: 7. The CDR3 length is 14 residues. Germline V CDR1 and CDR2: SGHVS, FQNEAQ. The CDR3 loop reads CASSTGPGGETQYF. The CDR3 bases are TGTGCCAGCAGCACTGGACCGGGAGGGGAGACCCAGTACTTC.

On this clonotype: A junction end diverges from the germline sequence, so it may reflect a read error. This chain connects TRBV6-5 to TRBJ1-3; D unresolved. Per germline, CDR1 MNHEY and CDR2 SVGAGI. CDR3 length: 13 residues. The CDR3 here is CASTPTPGNTVYF. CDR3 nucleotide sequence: TGTGCCAGCACTCCTACCCCAGGAAACACCGTATATTTT.

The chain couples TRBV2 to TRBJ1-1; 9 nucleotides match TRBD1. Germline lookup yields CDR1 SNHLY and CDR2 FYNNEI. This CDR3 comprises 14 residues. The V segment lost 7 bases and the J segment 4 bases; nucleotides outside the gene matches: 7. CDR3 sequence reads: CASTTTGGVTEAFF. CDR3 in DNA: TGTGCCAGCACTACGACAGGGGGGGTCACTGAAGCTTTCTTT.

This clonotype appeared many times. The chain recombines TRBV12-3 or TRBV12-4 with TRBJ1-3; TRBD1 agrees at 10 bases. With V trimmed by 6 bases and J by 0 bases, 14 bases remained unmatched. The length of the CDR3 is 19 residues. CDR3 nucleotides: TGTGCCAGCAGCTCCGGGACAGGGGACGCAGCATACTCTGGAAACACCATATATTTT. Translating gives CASSSGTGDAAYSGNTIYF.

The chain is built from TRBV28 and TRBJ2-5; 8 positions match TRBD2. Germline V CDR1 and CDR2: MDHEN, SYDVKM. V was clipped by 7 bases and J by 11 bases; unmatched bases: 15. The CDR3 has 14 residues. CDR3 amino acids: CASTRGGTSLRQYF. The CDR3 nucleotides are TGTGCCAGCACCCGGGGGGGGACTAGTCTGCGGCAGTACTTC. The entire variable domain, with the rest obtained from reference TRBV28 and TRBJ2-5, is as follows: DVKVTQSSRYLVKRTGEKVFLECVQDMDHENMFWYRQDPGLGLRLIYFSYDVKMKEKGDIPEGYSVSREKKERFSLILESASTNQTSMYLCASTRGGTSLRQYFGPGTRLLVL.

The CDR3 DNA sequence: TGCAGCGTTACCCCGGGACAGGGTTTCTATGGCTACACCTTC. Protein: CSVTPGQGFYGYTF. The chain is built from TRBV29-1 and TRBJ1-2; the match to TRBD1 covers 9 bases. The V gene end was trimmed by 5 bases and the J gene end by 4 bases; junction bases not matched to a gene: 8. This CDR3 has 14 residues. Per germline, CDR1 SQVTM and CDR2 ANQGSEA.

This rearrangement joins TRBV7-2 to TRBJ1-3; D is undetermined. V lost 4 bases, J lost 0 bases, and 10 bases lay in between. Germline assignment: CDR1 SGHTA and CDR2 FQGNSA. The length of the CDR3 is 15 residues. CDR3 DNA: TGTGCCAGCAGCTCCGGACCGAACTCTGGAAACACCATATATTTT. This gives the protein CASSSGPNSGNTIYF.

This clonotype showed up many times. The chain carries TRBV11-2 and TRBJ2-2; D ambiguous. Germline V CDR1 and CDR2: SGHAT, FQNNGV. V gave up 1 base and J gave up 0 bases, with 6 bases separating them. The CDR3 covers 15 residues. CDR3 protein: CASSLGAANTGELFF. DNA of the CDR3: TGTGCCAGCAGCTTAGGGGCGGCGAACACCGGGGAGCTGTTTTTT.

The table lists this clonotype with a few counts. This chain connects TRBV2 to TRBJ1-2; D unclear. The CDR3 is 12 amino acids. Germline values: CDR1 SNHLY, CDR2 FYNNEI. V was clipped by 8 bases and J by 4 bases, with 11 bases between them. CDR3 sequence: CASGRVGYGYTF. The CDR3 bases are TGTGCCAGCGGGAGGGTTGGCTATGGCTACACCTTC.

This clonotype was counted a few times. The CDR3 spells CASSLTSLAVGEQYF. CDR3 DNA: TGTGCCAGCAGTTTAACAAGTCTAGCCGTAGGCGAGCAGTACTTC. The V gene is TRBV27, the J gene TRBJ2-7; perhaps TRBD2 as D (5 bases). Germline V lookup: CDR1 MNHEY, CDR2 SMNVEV (reference sequence). V shed 2 bases and J shed 6 bases, with 17 bases lying between them. CDR3 length: 15 residues.

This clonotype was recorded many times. CDR3 nucleotide sequence: TGTGCCAGCAAGAGAGACAGGGGAGGCGAAAAACTGTTTTTT. As protein: CASKRDRGGEKLFF. J is TRBJ1-4 and V is TRBV6-6, with TRBD1 matching 8 bases. The V and J ends lost 7 bases and 8 bases, in that order; junction bases with no gene match: 9. The germline CDR1 and CDR2 sequences are MNHNY and SVGAGI (reference sequence). The CDR3 totals 14 residues.

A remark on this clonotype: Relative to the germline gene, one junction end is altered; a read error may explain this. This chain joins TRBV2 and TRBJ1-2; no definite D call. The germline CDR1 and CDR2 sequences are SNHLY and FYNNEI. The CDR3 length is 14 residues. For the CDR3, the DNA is TGTGCCAGTAGTGGGGTCCGATCTTACTACGGCTACACCTTC. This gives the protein CASSGVRSYYGYTF.

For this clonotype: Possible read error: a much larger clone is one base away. The CDR3 region has the DNA TGCGCCAGCAGCTACCGGGGAGGGGGCTTCACTGAATCTTTCTTT. Amino acid sequence: CASSYRGGGFTESFF. V gene TRBV5-1 combines with J gene TRBJ1-1, with TRBD1 matching over 7 bases. Germline V gene sequence: CDR1 SGHRS, CDR2 YFSETQ. CDR3 size: 15 residues.

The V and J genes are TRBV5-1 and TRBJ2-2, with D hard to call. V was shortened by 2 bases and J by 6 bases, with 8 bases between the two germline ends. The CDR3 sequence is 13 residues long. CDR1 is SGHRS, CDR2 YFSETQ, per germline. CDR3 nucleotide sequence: TGCGCCAGCAGCTTTGCTGGGTCCGGGGAGCTGTTTTTT. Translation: CASSFAGSGELFF.

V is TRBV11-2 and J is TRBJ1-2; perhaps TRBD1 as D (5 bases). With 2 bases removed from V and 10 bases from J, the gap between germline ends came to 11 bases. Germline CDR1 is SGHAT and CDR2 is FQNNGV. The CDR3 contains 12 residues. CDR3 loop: CASSLMGGIYTF. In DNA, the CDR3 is TGTGCCAGCAGCTTAATGGGGGGGATCTACACCTTC.

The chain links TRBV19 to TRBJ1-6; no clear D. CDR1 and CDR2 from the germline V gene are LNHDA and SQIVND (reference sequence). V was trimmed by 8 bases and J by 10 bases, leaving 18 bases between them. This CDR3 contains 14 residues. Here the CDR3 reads CASGLSGEWSPLHF. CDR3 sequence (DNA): TGTGCCAGTGGACTCTCGGGTGAATGGTCACCCCTCCACTTT. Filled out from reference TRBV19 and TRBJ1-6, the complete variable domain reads DGGITQSPKYLFRKEGQNVTLSCEQNLNHDAMYWYRQDPGQGLRLIYYSQIVNDFQKGDIAEGYSVSREKKESFPLTVTSAQKNPTAFYLCASGLSGEWSPLHFGNGTRLTVT.

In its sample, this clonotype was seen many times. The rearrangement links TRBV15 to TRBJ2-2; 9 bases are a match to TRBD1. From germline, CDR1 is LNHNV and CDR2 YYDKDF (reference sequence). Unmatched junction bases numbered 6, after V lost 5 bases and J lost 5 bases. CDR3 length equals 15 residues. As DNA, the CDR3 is TGTGCCACCAGCGGGAGGACAGGGGCGACCGGGGAGCTGTTTTTT. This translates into CATSGRTGATGELFF.